One and the same sample provided the 25 T cell receptor beta chains below, sequenced in a study of CD8+ T cells in alopecia areata. Sequencing used cDNA as its template, made by extracting RNA and reverse transcribing it. This table comes from immunoSEQ multiplex PCR, and its TCRdb copy is limited to in-frame clones, with some not included. The data show a few hundred thousand clones, with roughly two thirds seen just once and around 1.2% held by the top ten. Here the sequenced sample was CD4+ T cells sorted from blood, taken at week 0. The source of these receptors is a human donor with alopecia areata.

This clone appeared a few times. V usage is TRBV4-1 and J usage is TRBJ2-1, with 12 bases identical to TRBD2. Germline assignment: CDR1 MGHRA and CDR2 YSYEKL. V lost 3 bases and J lost 4; bases outside the gene matches: 7. The CDR3 contains 17 residues. The CDR3: CASSQGGLAGPYNEQFF. The CDR3 bases are TGCGCCAGCAGCCAGGGGGGACTAGCGGGTCCGTACAATGAGCAGTTCTTC.

V gene TRBV4-3 combines with J gene TRBJ2-1; maybe TRBD2 (6 bases). The CDR3 contains 16 residues. Per germline, CDR1 LGHNA and CDR2 YSLEER. The V and J ends lost 3 bases and 4 bases respectively, with 16 bases between them. DNA of the CDR3: TGCGCCAGCAGCCATTCCCCGGGACTGGCTTACAATGAGCAGTTCTTC. Translating gives CASSHSPGLAYNEQFF.

The chain recombines TRBV6-1 with TRBJ1-2; no definite D call. The CDR3 is 14 residues long. Per germline, CDR1 MNHNS and CDR2 SASEGT. Deletions cut 3 bases from V and 3 bases from J, with 11 bases between. CDR3 protein: CASSDNHAYYGYTF. CDR3 coding DNA: TGTGCCAGCAGTGATAATCACGCCTACTATGGCTACACCTTC.

The J gene is TRBJ2-7, the V gene TRBV9; D is ambiguous. In germline, CDR1 is SGDLS, CDR2 YYNGEE. The CDR3 contains 15 residues. V dropped 2 bases and J dropped 0 bases, with 12 bases sitting between them. The CDR3: CASSVDSLSSYEQYF. The CDR3 DNA sequence: TGTGCCAGCAGCGTTGACTCCTTAAGCTCCTACGAGCAGTACTTC.

This clone was observed a single time. J is TRBJ1-2 and V is TRBV30; no reliable D call. V was cut by 2 bases and J by 7 bases, with 8 bases left in between. There are 11 residues in the CDR3. Germline V CDR1 and CDR2: GTSNPN, SVGIG (reference sequence). The CDR3 DNA sequence: TGTGCCTGGAGTACTCCTGGTGGCTACACCTTC. Protein: CAWSTPGGYTF.

The V call is TRBV30, the J call TRBJ2-2; D perhaps matches TRBD2 (5 bases). Germline V CDR1 and CDR2: GTSNPN, SVGIG (reference sequence). The V gene lost 2 bases and the J gene lost 5 bases, with 9 bases spanning the gap. There are 13 residues in the CDR3. CDR3 sequence (DNA): TGTGCCTGGAGTCCCACGGGGACCGGGGAGCTGTTTTTT. It translates to CAWSPTGTGELFF.

This clone was seen only once. For the CDR3, the DNA is TGTGCCTACCTACCAGGGTGGGGTGGTGGCTACACCTTC. Protein product: CAYLPGWGGGYTF. This rearrangement joins TRBV30 to TRBJ1-2; the D gene is possibly TRBD1 (5 bases). The V and J ends lost 7 bases and 7 bases respectively, with 19 bases between them. Germline CDR1 GTSNPN, CDR2 SVGIG (reference sequence). The CDR3 consists of 13 residues.

This clone has a single count. The genes are TRBV7-2 and TRBJ1-5; maybe TRBD1 (5 bases). The CDR3 is 15 amino acids. V was cut by 4 bases and J by 6 bases, with 16 bases left in between. Germline V CDR1 and CDR2: SGHTA, FQGNSA. The CDR3 sequence: CASSSPGGEGQPQHF. The CDR3 region has the DNA TGTGCCAGCAGCTCCCCCGGAGGGGAGGGTCAGCCCCAGCATTTT.

CDR3 amino acids: CSGWSANGYTF. In DNA form, the CDR3 reads TGCAGTGGGTGGAGTGCAAATGGCTACACCTTC. The V gene is TRBV20-1, the J gene TRBJ1-2; no reliable D call. CDR3 length equals 11 residues. V lost 7 bases, J lost 6 bases, and 12 bases lay in between. Per germline, CDR1 DFQATT and CDR2 SNEGSKA (reference sequence).

In its sample, this clone was seen a few times. V usage is TRBV30 and J usage is TRBJ2-3; D unresolved. This CDR3 contains 13 residues. V was clipped by 0 bases and J by 2 bases, with 6 bases between them. Germline V gene sequence: CDR1 GTSNPN, CDR2 SVGIG (reference sequence). CDR3 loop: CAWSVLVTDTQYF. The DNA for the CDR3 is TGTGCCTGGAGTGTACTGGTCACAGATACGCAGTATTTT.

With respect to this clone: The junction does not match germline at one end; this may be a read error. The gene calls are TRBV7-7 and TRBJ2-5, with D unresolved. The V gene's germline CDR1 is SSHAT and CDR2 FNYEAQ (reference sequence). CDR3 length: 15 amino acids. CDR3: CASSSGLTNQETQYF. The CDR3 DNA is TGTGCTAGCAGCTCGGGCCTCACTAACCAGGAGACCCAGTACTTC.

The chain joins TRBV4-2 to TRBJ2-5; the D is unclear. CDR1 is LGHNA, CDR2 YNFKEQ, per germline. The length of the CDR3 is 15 residues. V shed 0 bases and J shed 2 bases, with 10 bases lying between them. The CDR3 sequence: CASSQDLGRQETQYF. CDR3 in DNA: TGTGCCAGCAGCCAAGATCTCGGCAGGCAAGAGACCCAGTACTTC.

The chain links TRBV14 to TRBJ1-5, with unresolved D. Germline loops: CDR1 SGHDN, CDR2 FVKESK. Trimming left V 0 bases short and J 1 base short, with 7 bases between. The CDR3 is 15 amino acids. CDR3 sequence (DNA): TGTGCCAGCAGCCAAGAAGGATACAGCAATCAGCCCCAGCATTTT. This codes for CASSQEGYSNQPQHF.

The J gene is TRBJ1-3, the V gene TRBV15; D is unclear. Germline V gene data show CDR1 as LNHNV and CDR2 as YYDKDF (reference sequence). The CDR3 covers 14 residues. V was clipped by 1 base and J by 0 bases, with 4 bases between them. CDR3 in amino acids: CATSRARSGNTIYF. In DNA, the CDR3 is TGTGCCACCAGCAGAGCCCGCTCTGGAAACACCATATATTTT.

The chain has TRBV5-1 and TRBJ2-5; 7 bases fit TRBD1. The ends lost 2 bases at V and 0 bases at J; junction bases unmatched: 10. CDR1 is SGHRS, CDR2 YFSETQ, per germline. The CDR3 spans 17 residues. The DNA for the CDR3 is TGCGCCAGCAGCTTAGGTTTCGGGACAGAGTACCAAGAGACCCAGTACTTC. It codes for CASSLGFGTEYQETQYF. Filled out from reference TRBV5-1 and TRBJ2-5, the complete variable domain reads KAGVTQTPRYLIKTRGQQVTLSCSPISGHRSVSWYQQTPGQGLQFLFEYFSETQRNKGNFPGRFSGRQFSNSRSEMNVSTLELGDSALYLCASSLGFGTEYQETQYFGPGTRLLVL.

The chain combines TRBV29-1 with TRBJ2-5; D may be TRBD1 (6 bases). Germline values: CDR1 SQVTM, CDR2 ANQGSEA. CDR3 size: 12 residues. V gave up 5 bases and J gave up 5 bases, with 12 bases separating them. CDR3 in amino acids: CSVWAQGETQYF. The CDR3 DNA reads as TGCAGCGTTTGGGCCCAGGGGGAGACCCAGTACTTC.

The chain carries TRBV15 and TRBJ2-5; tentative D call: TRBD2 (5 bases). CDR1 and CDR2 (germline): LNHNV, YYDKDF (reference sequence). V lost 1 base and J lost 4, with 10 bases in between. CDR3 length equals 14 residues. Here the CDR3 reads CATSRVGKGETQYF. CDR3 DNA: TGTGCCACCAGCAGAGTCGGGAAAGGAGAGACCCAGTACTTC.

This chain links TRBV30 with TRBJ2-1; unclear D gene. From germline, CDR1 is GTSNPN and CDR2 SVGIG (reference sequence). Between the trimmed V and J ends, which lost 4 bases and 5 bases, there was a span of 12 bases. The CDR3 covers 13 residues. This chain's CDR3 is CAWNPIDNNEQFF. The CDR3 coding sequence is TGTGCCTGGAATCCAATCGATAACAATGAGCAGTTCTTC.

V usage is TRBV6-1 and J usage is TRBJ1-1, with a weak D call TRBD1 (6 bases). Trimming shortened V by 0 bases and J by 5 bases, and 7 bases separated the two germline ends. Germline CDR1 and CDR2: MNHNS and SASEGT. The length of the CDR3 is 13 residues. The CDR3 is CASSEAQGTEAFF. CDR3 in DNA: TGTGCCAGCAGTGAAGCGCAGGGGACTGAAGCTTTCTTT.

The sample holds one count of this clone. This chain links TRBV20-1 with TRBJ2-1, with D unclear. Germline V gene sequence: CDR1 DFQATT, CDR2 SNEGSKA (reference sequence). The CDR3 is 10 residues long. With 7 bases removed from V and 6 bases from J, the gap between germline ends came to 7 bases. The CDR3 sequence: CSGKGNEQFF. DNA of the CDR3: TGCAGTGGAAAGGGCAATGAGCAGTTCTTC.

The V gene is TRBV29-1, the J gene TRBJ2-2; the match to TRBD1 covers 8 bases. This CDR3 is built from 14 residues. CDR1 and CDR2 from the germline V gene are SQVTM and ANQGSEA. V was pared by 8 bases and J by 1 base, with 6 bases of the junction left unmatched. CDR3 DNA: TGCAGCCCCCGGACAGGGAAGAACACCGGGGAGCTGTTTTTT. Its protein is CSPRTGKNTGELFF.

The chain links TRBV29-1 to TRBJ2-6; D remains ambiguous. The CDR3 is 13 residues long. CDR1 SQVTM and CDR2 ANQGSEA come from the germline V gene. Trimming cost V 3 bases and J 4 bases, with 7 bases left between them. The CDR3 DNA is TGCAGCGTTGAGACCCACGGGGCCAACGTCCTGACTTTC. It specifies CSVETHGANVLTF.

V and J are TRBV7-9 and TRBJ2-3; D is undetermined. The V end lost 5 bases, the J end lost 9 bases, and 12 bases lay between the germline ends. The CDR3 has 12 amino acids. Germline-derived CDR1 and CDR2 are SEHNR and FQNEAQ (reference sequence). The CDR3 nucleotides are TGTGCCAGCAGCGCCACGGAAGAAACGCAGTATTTT. Encoded protein: CASSATEETQYF. The variable domain in full, completed from reference TRBV7-9 and TRBJ2-3, reads DTGVSQNPRHKITKRGQNVTFRCDPISEHNRLYWYRQTLGQGPEFLTYFQNEAQLEKSRLLSDRFSAERPKGSFSTLEIQRTEQGDSAMYLCASSATEETQYFGPGTRLTVL.

The V gene is TRBV7-9, the J gene TRBJ2-4; tentatively, D is TRBD2 (5 bases). V was pared by 5 bases and J by 12 bases, with 14 bases between. The CDR3 length is 12 residues. Germline V gene lookup returns CDR1 SEHNR and CDR2 FQNEAQ (reference sequence). The CDR3 here is CASSTREGDQYF. The CDR3 DNA reads as TGTGCCAGCAGCACCCGCGAGGGAGATCAGTACTTC. The full variable domain, with the rest looked up from reference TRBV7-9 and TRBJ2-4, is DTGVSQNPRHKITKRGQNVTFRCDPISEHNRLYWYRQTLGQGPEFLTYFQNEAQLEKSRLLSDRFSAERPKGSFSTLEIQRTEQGDSAMYLCASSTREGDQYFGAGTRLSVL.

The genes are TRBV7-2 and TRBJ2-7, with D tentatively TRBD1 (7 bases). This CDR3 region has 15 residues. Per germline, CDR1 SGHTA and CDR2 FQGNSA. The V end was cut by 5 bases, the J end by 3 bases, with 17 bases between. The CDR3 sequence is CASSQRGDRLYEQYF. The CDR3 DNA is TGTGCCAGCAGCCAAAGGGGGGACAGACTCTACGAGCAGTACTTC.